This T cell receptor beta chain comes out of a study of response to subunit inactivated influenza vaccine. Concerning this clonotype itself: The target antigen is unknown.

TCRdb analysed the RT-PCR reads with MiXCR anew, one entry per CDR3 protein. The data contain around 200,000 distinct CDR3 sequences, around 9% of them seen just once; the ten biggest clones take up 11%. Study-wide points: Authors suggested seasonal influenza vaccinations each recruit few new T cells.

This sequence originates from a man aged 45 to 65 who received an inactivated influenza vaccine. Sequenced here: non-naive T cells sorted from PBMCs, sampled on the day of vaccination.

Here the CDR3 DNA reads TGTGCCAGCAGTCTACAGCTAAGGAGCAATCAGCCCCAGCATTTT. It yields the protein CASSLQLRSNQPQHF. The chain recombines TRBV28 with TRBJ1-5; no clear D. The V gene's germline CDR1 is MDHEN and CDR2 SYDVKM. The CDR3 is 15 residues long. Trimming stripped 5 bases from V and 1 base from J, with 12 bases between.